This T cell receptor beta chain was sequenced for a study of cytomegalovirus exposure and HLA in healthy donors. PCR was performed using 60 Vbeta and 13 Jbeta primers. The method was immunoSEQ multiplex PCR; TCRdb's version includes in-frame clones alone and lacks a portion of them. The repertoire holds under 150,000 clones, over 60% seen once, with about 3% in the top ten. The length of the CDR3 is 15 residues. The V gene's germline CDR1 is LNHDA and CDR2 SQIVND (reference sequence). V was pared by 0 bases and J by 4 bases, with 2 bases of the junction left unmatched. Material for sequencing was PBMCs. The genes are TRBV19 and TRBJ1-5; 8 nucleotides line up with TRBD1. This sequence was found in a human donor in good health. CDR3 sequence reads: CASSIDRGQNQPQHF. The CDR3, as DNA: TGTGCCAGTAGTATAGACAGGGGGCAAAATCAGCCCCAGCATTTT. Combining the CDR3 with reference TRBV19 and TRBJ1-5 gives the whole variable domain DGGITQSPKYLFRKEGQNVTLSCEQNLNHDAMYWYRQDPGQGLRLIYYSQIVNDFQKGDIAEGYSVSREKKESFPLTVTSAQKNPTAFYLCASSIDRGQNQPQHFGDGTRLSIL.